This TCR beta chain was sequenced during a study of T cell changes during pregnancy in multiple sclerosis. Germline V gene sequence: CDR1 MNHNS, CDR2 SASEGT. With V trimmed by 3 bases and J by 4 bases, 8 bases remained unmatched. CDR3 length equals 15 residues. Only in-frame clones appear in the TCRdb table, and some are missing; sequencing was by immunoSEQ multiplex PCR. The table lists 69,000 or so clones, approximately 91% of them singletons, with roughly 1.4% in the top ten. The rearrangement links TRBV6-1 to TRBJ1-1; 7 nucleotides agree with TRBD1. The sequence was obtained from a female donor with multiple sclerosis, enrolled in a pregnancy study. The source material was peripheral blood, sampled in the third trimester of pregnancy. The CDR3 DNA follows: TGTGCCAGCAGTGAGAGATACAGGGGCGGCACTGAAGCTTTCTTT. This translates into CASSERYRGGTEAFF.